The 3 T cell receptor beta chains below were found in one sample sequenced in a study of blood T cell repertoires in COVID-19. TCRdb's copy holds only in-frame clones and misses some; the assay was immunoSEQ multiplex PCR. Of about 210,000 clones listed, more than 70% are singletons. Sequenced: peripheral blood. These TCRs come from a man aged 50 to 60 with active or convalescent COVID-19.

The V gene is TRBV5-6, the J gene TRBJ2-7; 7 bases are shared with TRBD2. This CDR3 is built from 15 residues. With V trimmed by 1 base and J by 2 bases, 6 bases remained unmatched. Germline V gene sequence: CDR1 SGHDT, CDR2 YYEEEE. CDR3 sequence: CASSLRSGSAYEQYF. DNA of the CDR3: TGTGCCAGCAGCTTGCGTAGCGGGTCCGCCTACGAGCAGTACTTC.

This clone was seen a single time. The chain uses TRBV6-5 and TRBJ1-2, with TRBD1 identical over 9 bases. V lost 2 bases and J lost 4; bases outside the gene matches: 5. The CDR3 contains 15 residues. Germline loops: CDR1 MNHEY, CDR2 SVGAGI. The CDR3 DNA is TGTGCCAGCAGTTACCCGGGACAGGGTCCCTATGGCTACACCTTC. It is translated as CASSYPGQGPYGYTF.

The chain joins TRBV5-1 to TRBJ1-2; tentative D call: TRBD1 (6 bases). The germline V gene has CDR1 SGHRS and CDR2 YFSETQ. The CDR3 runs 15 residues. V lost 0 bases, J lost 2 bases, and 11 bases lay in between. CDR3 in amino acids: CASSLANRVNYGYTF. CDR3 DNA sequence: TGCGCCAGCAGCTTGGCCAACAGGGTAAACTATGGCTACACCTTC.